This T cell receptor beta chain was obtained from a study of T cell repertoires in cytomegalovirus infection. Study summary: It was recently identified HLA-C-restricted and well-studied HLA-B-restricted CMV epitopes that the study used. CMV infection together with matching HLA type was indicated by public TCR beta signatures.

In TCRdb, the reads were re-called with MiXCR into one record per CDR3 protein. The repertoire includes around 540,000 distinct CDR3 sequences, 30% to 40% of them detected once, and about a sixth sits in the top ten. CDR1 is SGHNT, CDR2 YYREEE, per germline (reference sequence). The CDR3 covers 13 residues. Trimming cost V 0 bases and J 5 bases, with 7 bases left between them. Details on this clonotype: Its antigen is still unknown.

Study conclusions and caveats: The cumulative frequency of public TCR beta families distinguished individuals who carried CMV together with the relevant HLA. It was HLA-C-restricted CMV-specific TCR beta clonotypes that dominated the response ex vivo.

The sample in question was cultured PBMCs, obtained from culture after CMV antigen stimulation. The chain links TRBV5-4 to TRBJ2-3; D gene unclear. The clonotype originates from a human donor in good health (CMV status not recorded). Some clones in this sample may be carry-over from other donors' samples. The CDR3 DNA reads TGTGCCAGCAGCTTGGTCTCGGGAGATACGCAGTATTTT. Its translation is CASSLVSGDTQYF.